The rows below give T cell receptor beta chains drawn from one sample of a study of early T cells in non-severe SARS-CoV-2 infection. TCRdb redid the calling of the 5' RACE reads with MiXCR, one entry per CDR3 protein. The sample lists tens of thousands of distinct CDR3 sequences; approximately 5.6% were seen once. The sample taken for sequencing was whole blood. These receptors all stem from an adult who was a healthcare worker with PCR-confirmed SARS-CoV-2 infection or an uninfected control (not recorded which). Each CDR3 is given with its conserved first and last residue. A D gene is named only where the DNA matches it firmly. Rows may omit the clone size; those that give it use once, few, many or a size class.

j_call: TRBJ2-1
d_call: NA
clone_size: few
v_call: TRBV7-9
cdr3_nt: TGTGCCAGCAGCCGGACCATGTCCTACAATGAGCAGTTCTTC
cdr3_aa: CASSRTMSYNEQFF

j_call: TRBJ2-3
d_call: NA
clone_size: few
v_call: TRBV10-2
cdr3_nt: TGCGCCAGCGGGAGACGGAACACAGATACGCAGTATTTT
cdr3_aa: CASGRRNTDTQYF

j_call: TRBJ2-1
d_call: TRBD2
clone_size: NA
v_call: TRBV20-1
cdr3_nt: TGCAGTGCTGGACCCCGGGGGGGTTTGTATGAGCAGTTCTTC
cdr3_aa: CSAGPRGGLYEQFF

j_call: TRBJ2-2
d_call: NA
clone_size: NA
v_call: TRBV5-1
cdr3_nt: TGCGCCAGCAGCGTCACAGGCGAGAACACCGGGGAGCTGTTTTTT
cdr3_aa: CASSVTGENTGELFF

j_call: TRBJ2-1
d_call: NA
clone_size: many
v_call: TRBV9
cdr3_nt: TGTGCCAGCAGCCCTCGAGACATCTTGTACAATGAGCAGTTCTTC
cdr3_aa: CASSPRDILYNEQFF

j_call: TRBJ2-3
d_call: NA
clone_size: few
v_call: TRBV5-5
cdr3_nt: TGTGCCAGTCAGAGGGCTACACCCACAGATACGCAGTATTTT
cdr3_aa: CASQRATPTDTQYF

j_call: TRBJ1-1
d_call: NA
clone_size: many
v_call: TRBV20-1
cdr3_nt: TGCAGTGCTCGAGGGGGGAACACTGAAGCTTTCTTT
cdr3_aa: CSARGGNTEAFF

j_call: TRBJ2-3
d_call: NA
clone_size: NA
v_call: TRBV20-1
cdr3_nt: TGCAGTGCTAGAGAACGTGGAAGACCTAGCACAGATACGCAGTATTTT
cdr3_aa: CSARERGRPSTDTQYF

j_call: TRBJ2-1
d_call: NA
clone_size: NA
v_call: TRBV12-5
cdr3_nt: TGTGCTAGTGGGCTTGGACAGCTCTCCTACAATGAGCAGTTCTTC
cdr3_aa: CASGLGQLSYNEQFF

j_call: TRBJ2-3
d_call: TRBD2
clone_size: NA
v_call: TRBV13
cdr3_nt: TGTGCCAGCAGCTTATCATTGTCTAGCGGGAACCCTGGCATGAGCACAGATACGCAGTATTTT
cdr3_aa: CASSLSLSSGNPGMSTDTQYF

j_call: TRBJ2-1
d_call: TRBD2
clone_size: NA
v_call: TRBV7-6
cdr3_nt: TGTGCCAGCAGCTTAGAAGTAGCGGGAGTTCGGGAGCAGTTCTTC
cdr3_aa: CASSLEVAGVREQFF

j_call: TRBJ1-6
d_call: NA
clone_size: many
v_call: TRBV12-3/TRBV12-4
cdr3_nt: TGTGCCAGCAGAAGGGGTCGGCCCCCTCTTAATTCACCCCTCCACTTT
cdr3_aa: CASRRGRPPLNSPLHF

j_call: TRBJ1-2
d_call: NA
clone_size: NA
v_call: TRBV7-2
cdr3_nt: TGTGCCAGCAGCTTAGGGCAGGCACAGTCGTATGGCTACACCTTC
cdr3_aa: CASSLGQAQSYGYTF

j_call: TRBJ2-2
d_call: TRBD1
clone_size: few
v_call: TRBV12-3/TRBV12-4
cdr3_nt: TGTGCCAGCAGTAAGACAGGGTCCGGGGAGCTGTTTTTT
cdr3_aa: CASSKTGSGELFF

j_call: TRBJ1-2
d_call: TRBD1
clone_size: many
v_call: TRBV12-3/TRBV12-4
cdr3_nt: TGTGCCAGCAGTTTATGGGACAGGGGAAGTAAGTCTGGCTACACCTTC
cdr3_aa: CASSLWDRGSKSGYTF

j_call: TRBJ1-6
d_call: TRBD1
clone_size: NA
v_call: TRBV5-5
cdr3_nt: TGTGCCAGCAGCTTGGGGCAACCGGGACAGGGGTTTTCCTATAATTCACCCCTCCACTTT
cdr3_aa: CASSLGQPGQGFSYNSPLHF

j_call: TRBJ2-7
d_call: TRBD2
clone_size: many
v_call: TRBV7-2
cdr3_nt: TGTGCCAGCAGCTTTCTAGCGGTGGGACTAGCCTACGAGCAGTACTTC
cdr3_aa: CASSFLAVGLAYEQYF

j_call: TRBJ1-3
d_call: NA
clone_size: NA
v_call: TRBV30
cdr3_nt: TGTGCCTGGGCTATCGACCCAACGGGAAACACCATATATTTT
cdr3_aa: CAWAIDPTGNTIYF

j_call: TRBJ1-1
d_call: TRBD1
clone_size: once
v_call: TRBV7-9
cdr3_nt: TGTGCCAGCAGCTTCCGGACAGGGCTGAACACTGAAGCTTTCTTT
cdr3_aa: CASSFRTGLNTEAFF

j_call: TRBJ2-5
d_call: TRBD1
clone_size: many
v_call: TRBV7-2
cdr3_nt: TGTGCCAGCAGCCCGGGACAGGGGCAGTCAGAGACCCAGTACTTC
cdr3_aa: CASSPGQGQSETQYF